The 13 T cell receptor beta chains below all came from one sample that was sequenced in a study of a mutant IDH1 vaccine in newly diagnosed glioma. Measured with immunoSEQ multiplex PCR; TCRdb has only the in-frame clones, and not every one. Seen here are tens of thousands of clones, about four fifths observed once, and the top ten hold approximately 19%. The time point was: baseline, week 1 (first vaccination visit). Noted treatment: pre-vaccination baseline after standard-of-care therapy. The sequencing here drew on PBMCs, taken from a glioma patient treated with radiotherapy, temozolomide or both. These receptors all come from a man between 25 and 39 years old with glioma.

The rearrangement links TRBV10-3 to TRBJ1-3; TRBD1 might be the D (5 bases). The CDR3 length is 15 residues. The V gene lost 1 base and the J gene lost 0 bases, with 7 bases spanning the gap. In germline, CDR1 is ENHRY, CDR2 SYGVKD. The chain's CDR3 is CAISELGVSGNTIYF. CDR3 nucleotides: TGTGCCATCAGTGAGTTAGGGGTCTCTGGAAACACCATATATTTT.

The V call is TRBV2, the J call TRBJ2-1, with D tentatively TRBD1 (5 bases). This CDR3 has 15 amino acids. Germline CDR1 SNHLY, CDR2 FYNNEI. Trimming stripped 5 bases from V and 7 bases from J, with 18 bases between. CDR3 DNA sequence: TGTGCCAGCAGTAATCGACAGATAAGGTTTAATGAGCAGTTCTTC. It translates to CASSNRQIRFNEQFF.

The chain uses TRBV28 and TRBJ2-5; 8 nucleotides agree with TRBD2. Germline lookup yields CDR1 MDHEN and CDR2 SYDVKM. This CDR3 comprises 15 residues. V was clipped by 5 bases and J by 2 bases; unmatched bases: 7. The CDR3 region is CASSGAGVVQETQYF. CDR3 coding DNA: TGTGCCAGCAGTGGAGCGGGAGTGGTTCAAGAGACCCAGTACTTC.

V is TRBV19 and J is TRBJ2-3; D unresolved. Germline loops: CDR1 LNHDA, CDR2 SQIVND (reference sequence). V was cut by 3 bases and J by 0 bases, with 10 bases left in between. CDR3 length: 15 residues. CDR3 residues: CASSIAGTSTDTQYF. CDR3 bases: TGTGCCAGTAGTATCGCAGGTACTAGCACAGATACGCAGTATTTT.

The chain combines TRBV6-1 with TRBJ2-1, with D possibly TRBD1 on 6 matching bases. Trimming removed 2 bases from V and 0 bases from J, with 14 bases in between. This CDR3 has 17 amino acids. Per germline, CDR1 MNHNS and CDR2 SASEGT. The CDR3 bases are TGTGCCAGCAGTGAACCGGGACATCAGAGCTCCTACAATGAGCAGTTCTTC. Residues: CASSEPGHQSSYNEQFF.

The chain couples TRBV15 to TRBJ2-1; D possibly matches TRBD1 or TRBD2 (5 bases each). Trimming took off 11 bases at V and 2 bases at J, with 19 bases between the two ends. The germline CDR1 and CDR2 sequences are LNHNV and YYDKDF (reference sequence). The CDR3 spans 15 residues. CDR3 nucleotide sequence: TGTGCCTCGGCCGGGGCGGGCGTGACCTACAATGAGCAGTTCTTC. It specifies CASAGAGVTYNEQFF.

CDR3 sequence reads: CASSASPTGANGELFF. As DNA, the CDR3 is TGTGCCAGCAGTGCAAGTCCCACAGGGGCGAACGGGGAGCTGTTTTTT. The rearrangement joins TRBV2 to TRBJ2-2, with 7 bases that match TRBD1. V lost 4 bases, J lost 7 bases, and 12 bases stayed unmatched. The CDR3 consists of 16 residues. Germline-derived CDR1 and CDR2 are SNHLY and FYNNEI.

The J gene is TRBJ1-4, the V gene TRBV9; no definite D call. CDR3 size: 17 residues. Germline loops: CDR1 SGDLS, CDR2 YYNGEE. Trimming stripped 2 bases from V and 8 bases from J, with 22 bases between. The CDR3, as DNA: TGTGCCAGCAGCGTGAGTGGCAGGTGGACCGTGGGCGAAAAACTGTTTTTT. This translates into CASSVSGRWTVGEKLFF.

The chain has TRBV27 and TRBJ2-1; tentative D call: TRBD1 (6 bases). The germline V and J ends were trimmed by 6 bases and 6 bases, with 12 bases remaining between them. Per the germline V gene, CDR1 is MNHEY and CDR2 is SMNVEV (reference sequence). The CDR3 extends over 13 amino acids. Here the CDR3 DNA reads TGTGCCAGCAGACCAAACAGGGTCAATGAGCAGTTCTTC. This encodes CASRPNRVNEQFF.

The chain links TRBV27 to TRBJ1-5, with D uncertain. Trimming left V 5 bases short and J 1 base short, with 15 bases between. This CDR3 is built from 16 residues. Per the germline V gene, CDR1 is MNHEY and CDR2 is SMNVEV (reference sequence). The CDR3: CASSPGSPGSNQPQHF. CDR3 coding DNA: TGTGCCAGCAGTCCTGGGAGTCCTGGGAGCAATCAGCCCCAGCATTTT.

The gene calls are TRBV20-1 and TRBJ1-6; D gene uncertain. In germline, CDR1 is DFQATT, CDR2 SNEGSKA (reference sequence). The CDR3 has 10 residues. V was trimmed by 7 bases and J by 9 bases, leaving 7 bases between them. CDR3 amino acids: CSGEASPLHF. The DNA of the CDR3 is TGCAGTGGGGAGGCTTCACCCCTCCACTTT.

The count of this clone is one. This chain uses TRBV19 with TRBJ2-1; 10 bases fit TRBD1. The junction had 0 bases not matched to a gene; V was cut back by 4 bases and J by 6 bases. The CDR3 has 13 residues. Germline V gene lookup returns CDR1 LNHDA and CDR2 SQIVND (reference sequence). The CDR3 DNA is TGTGCCAGTAGTAGGGACAGGGGCAATGAGCAGTTCTTC. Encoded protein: CASSRDRGNEQFF.

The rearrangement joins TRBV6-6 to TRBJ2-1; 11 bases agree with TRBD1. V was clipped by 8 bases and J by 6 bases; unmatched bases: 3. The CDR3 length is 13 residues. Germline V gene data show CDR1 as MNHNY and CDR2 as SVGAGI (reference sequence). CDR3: CASRDRGFNEQFF. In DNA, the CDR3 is TGTGCCAGCCGGGACAGGGGGTTCAATGAGCAGTTCTTC.